Shown below are 30 T cell receptor beta chains from a single sample sequenced in a study of blood T cell repertoires in COVID-19. Libraries were prepared by immunoSEQ multiplex PCR; TCRdb keeps only in-frame clonotypes and omits some of them. The sample carries fewer than 250,000 clones, about 87% recorded once. The sample taken for sequencing was PBMCs or T cells enriched from blood (not recorded which). These receptors originate from a woman in her thirties who had been exposed to COVID-19.

The chain combines TRBV5-1 with TRBJ2-2; perhaps TRBD2 as D (6 bases). The CDR3 covers 16 residues. Trimming removed 4 bases from V and 0 bases from J, with 13 bases in between. The germline V gene encodes CDR1 SGHRS and CDR2 YFSETQ. CDR3 protein: CASSLTSTSNTGELFF. Here the CDR3 DNA reads TGCGCCAGCAGCCTTACTAGCACCTCGAACACCGGGGAGCTGTTTTTT.

CDR3 sequence: CASSPLGQGRSGANVLTF. CDR3 DNA sequence: TGTGCCAGCAGCCCCCTAGGACAGGGCCGCTCTGGGGCCAACGTCCTGACTTTC. The chain links TRBV3-1 (or the pseudogene TRBV3-2) to TRBJ2-6, with 8 bases lining up with TRBD1. This CDR3 has 18 amino acids. The V gene's germline CDR1 is LGHDT and CDR2 YNNKEL (reference sequence). The ends lost 4 bases at V and 0 bases at J; junction bases unmatched: 8.

The chain recombines TRBV5-6 with TRBJ1-2; 7 bases line up with TRBD1. Germline V gene sequence: CDR1 SGHDT, CDR2 YYEEEE. The CDR3 spans 15 residues. Trimming removed 0 bases from V and 4 bases from J; junction bases left unmatched: 6. CDR3 bases: TGTGCCAGCAGCTTGGGACAGGGTGACTTCTATGGCTACACCTTC. It yields the protein CASSLGQGDFYGYTF.

The chain uses TRBV5-1 and TRBJ2-1, with 11 nucleotides matching TRBD2. Germline values: CDR1 SGHRS, CDR2 YFSETQ. The CDR3 length is 19 residues. The junction had 15 bases not matched to a gene; V was cut back by 4 bases and J by 3 bases. This chain's CDR3 is CASSVPSGTSGLLYNEQFF. The CDR3 coding sequence is TGCGCCAGCAGCGTACCCTCCGGGACTAGCGGCCTCCTCTACAATGAGCAGTTCTTC.

The V call is TRBV10-3, the J call TRBJ2-7, with a tentative D call TRBD1 (5 bases). CDR1 is ENHRY, CDR2 SYGVKD, per germline. Deletions cut 10 bases from V and 6 bases from J, with 19 bases between. The CDR3 runs to 13 residues. The CDR3 here is CATGMGPNSEQYF. The CDR3 bases are TGTGCCACAGGTATGGGGCCGAACTCCGAGCAGTACTTC.

This chain uses TRBV6-5 with TRBJ1-1; D call uncertain. Looked up from germline, CDR1 is MNHEY and CDR2 is SVGAGI. This CDR3 has 13 amino acids. V lost 0 bases to trimming and J lost 1 base, with 3 bases between them. CDR3 sequence reads: CASSYSRNTEAFF. DNA for the CDR3: TGTGCCAGCAGTTACTCTCGGAACACTGAAGCTTTCTTT.

This clone was seen just once. The chain couples TRBV30 to TRBJ2-2, with D uncertain. Trimming left V 0 bases short and J 8 bases short, with 4 bases between. This CDR3 comprises 11 residues. Germline loops: CDR1 GTSNPN, CDR2 SVGIG (reference sequence). The CDR3: CAWSVLGELFF. In DNA, the CDR3 is TGTGCCTGGAGTGTTTTAGGGGAGCTGTTTTTT.

The chain recombines TRBV18 with TRBJ2-6; 8 nucleotides line up with TRBD1. V trimming: 3 bases; J trimming: 0 bases; junction bases outside the gene matches: 10. Germline V lookup: CDR1 KGHSH, CDR2 LQKENI. This CDR3 has 19 residues. CDR3 loop: CASSPRTGRVFSGANVLTF. In nucleotides, the CDR3 is TGTGCCAGCTCACCTCGGACAGGGCGGGTTTTCTCTGGGGCCAACGTCCTGACTTTC.

The sample holds one count of this clone. The chain couples TRBV2 to TRBJ1-3, with 8 bases that match TRBD1. CDR1 SNHLY and CDR2 FYNNEI come from the germline V gene. The length of the CDR3 is 17 residues. Trimming cost V 6 bases and J 4 bases; bases outside gene matches: 14. The CDR3 region has the DNA TGTGCCAGCAGCCGAAACTTAGACAGGGGAGAAGGAAACACCATATATTTT. It yields the protein CASSRNLDRGEGNTIYF. Supplemented by reference TRBV2 and TRBJ1-3, the full variable domain reads EPEVTQTPSHQVTQMGQEVILRCVPISNHLYFYWYRQILGQKVEFLVSFYNNEISEKSEIFDDQFSVERPDGSNFTLKIRSTKLEDSAMYFCASSRNLDRGEGNTIYFGEGSWLTVV.

The rearrangement uses TRBV24-1 and TRBJ1-5; D uncertain. The CDR3 loop spans 15 amino acids. V was shortened by 0 bases and J by 0 bases, with 5 bases between the two germline ends. From germline, CDR1 is KGHDR and CDR2 SFDVKD. Here the CDR3 reads CATSDLNGSNQPQHF. In nucleotides, the CDR3 is TGTGCCACCAGTGATTTGAACGGTAGCAATCAGCCCCAGCATTTT.

This clone was detected once. The genes are TRBV5-1 and TRBJ2-1; possible D gene TRBD2, 5 bases. The CDR3 length is 14 residues. The V end lost 3 bases, the J end lost 7 bases, and 14 bases lay between the germline ends. Germline CDR1 SGHRS, CDR2 YFSETQ. The CDR3 loop is CASSWTGLRNEQFF. In nucleotides, the CDR3 is TGCGCCAGCAGCTGGACTGGGCTCCGGAATGAGCAGTTCTTC.

This CDR3 is CASSPEQGTGEQFF. In nucleotides, the CDR3 is TGCGCCAGCAGCCCCGAACAGGGTACAGGTGAGCAGTTCTTC. V gene TRBV5-1 combines with J gene TRBJ2-1; possibly TRBD1 for D (6 bases). The length of the CDR3 is 14 residues. Germline V lookup: CDR1 SGHRS, CDR2 YFSETQ. Trimming stripped 4 bases from V and 9 bases from J, with 17 bases between.

V is TRBV5-1 and J is TRBJ2-7; 7 bases are shared with TRBD1. Germline-derived CDR1 and CDR2 are SGHRS and YFSETQ. Trimming at V came to 4 bases and at J to 3 bases, leaving 13 bases not matched to a gene. CDR3 length: 16 residues. The CDR3 DNA sequence: TGCGCCAGCAGCCCCCGATCGGACAGGCCAGACTACGAGCAGTACTTC. Protein sequence: CASSPRSDRPDYEQYF.

The chain couples TRBV28 to TRBJ1-6; 7 nucleotides align to TRBD1. Trimming cost V 3 bases and J 14 bases; bases outside gene matches: 10. The germline CDR1 and CDR2 sequences are MDHEN and SYDVKM. The length of the CDR3 is 14 residues. The CDR3 spells CASSLGTVLGSLHF. The CDR3 bases are TGTGCCAGCAGTTTGGGGACAGTACTAGGGTCCCTCCACTTT.

There are a few counts of this clone. The chain joins TRBV5-6 to TRBJ2-2, with D maybe TRBD2 (6 bases). Trimming cost V 4 bases and J 5 bases, with 18 bases left between them. Germline V CDR1 and CDR2: SGHDT, YYEEEE. This CDR3 region has 16 residues. The chain's CDR3 is CASSTLPGLLTGELFF. The DNA for the CDR3 is TGTGCCAGCAGCACCCTTCCGGGACTCCTAACCGGGGAGCTGTTTTTT. The entire variable domain, with the rest obtained from reference TRBV5-6 and TRBJ2-2, is as follows: DAGVTQSPTHLIKTRGQQVTLRCSPKSGHDTVSWYQQALGQGPQFIFQYYEEEERQRGNFPDRFSGHQFPNYSSELNVNALLLGDSALYLCASSTLPGLLTGELFFGEGSRLTVL.

This clone has just a few counts. The chain recombines TRBV6-5 with TRBJ2-1; 12 bases align to TRBD2. The CDR3 length is 15 residues. The germline gives CDR1 MNHEY, CDR2 SVGAGI. V was clipped by 7 bases and J by 4 bases; unmatched bases: 5. The CDR3 loop is CASTWTSGDYNEQFF. The CDR3 DNA sequence: TGTGCCAGCACCTGGACTAGCGGGGATTACAATGAGCAGTTCTTC.

The sample holds one count of this clone. Other nucleotide sequences in the sample specify the same CDR3. V and J are TRBV6-1 and TRBJ2-7; 7 bases map to TRBD1. J lost 0 bases, V lost 1 base, and 0 bases had no gene match. CDR1 is MNHNS, CDR2 SASEGT, per germline. The CDR3 totals 14 residues. The CDR3 protein is CASSEGDSSYEQYF. DNA of the CDR3: TGTGCCAGCAGTGAAGGGGACAGCTCCTACGAGCAGTACTTC.

The rearrangement links TRBV6-5 to TRBJ2-3; D is unclear. The V gene's germline CDR1 is MNHEY and CDR2 SVGAGI. The CDR3 loop spans 12 amino acids. The V end was cut by 4 bases, the J end by 6 bases, with 8 bases between. CDR3 residues: CASSWSGDTQYF. CDR3 DNA: TGTGCCAGCAGTTGGAGTGGGGATACGCAGTATTTT.

The chain has TRBV5-5 and TRBJ2-3; TRBD2 is a possible D gene (5 bases). This CDR3 is built from 15 residues. With 2 bases removed from V and 0 bases from J, the gap between germline ends came to 10 bases. The germline CDR1 and CDR2 sequences are SGHKS and YYEKEE (reference sequence). CDR3 sequence reads: CASSFEGGSTDTQYF. Written as DNA, the CDR3 is TGTGCCAGCAGCTTTGAGGGCGGCAGCACAGATACGCAGTATTTT.

Of note for this clone: One end of the junction is discordant with germline, which a read error may explain. The V gene is TRBV18, the J gene TRBJ2-1, with no clear D. In germline, CDR1 is KGHSH, CDR2 LQKENI. The CDR3 is 15 amino acids. DNA of the CDR3: TGTGCCAGCTCTCCACCGGGCCTGGTGTACAATGAGCAGTTCTTC. This codes for CASSPPGLVYNEQFF.

The CDR3, as DNA: TGTGCCAGCAGTTACTTTGGTGGGCATGGCTACACCTTC. This translates into CASSYFGGHGYTF. V is TRBV6-5 and J is TRBJ1-2, with D uncertain. The CDR3 consists of 13 residues. Germline V gene sequence: CDR1 MNHEY, CDR2 SVGAGI. Between the trimmed V and J ends, which lost 1 base and 6 bases, there was a span of 9 bases.

The chain combines TRBV18 with TRBJ1-2; 10 positions agree with TRBD1. Germline-derived CDR1 and CDR2 are KGHSH and LQKENI. V trimming: 3 bases; J trimming: 7 bases; junction bases outside the gene matches: 17. The CDR3 covers 18 residues. The CDR3 DNA sequence: TGTGCCAGCTCACCCGGGGACAGGGGTTCGAGGTCGCCCCTTGGCTACACCTTC. Its protein product is CASSPGDRGSRSPLGYTF.

J is TRBJ1-5 and V is TRBV6-5; 10 bases line up with TRBD1. CDR1 is MNHEY, CDR2 SVGAGI, per germline. This CDR3 is built from 14 residues. Trimming removed 8 bases from V and 7 bases from J; junction bases left unmatched: 8. As DNA, the CDR3 is TGTGCCAGCTCAGGACAGGGGGTCGGCCAGCCCCAGCATTTT. It yields the protein CASSGQGVGQPQHF.

In nucleotides, the CDR3 is TGCAGCCCTACCCGGGATGGCACAGATACGCAGTATTTT. Residues: CSPTRDGTDTQYF. This chain links TRBV29-1 with TRBJ2-3, with a weak D call TRBD2 (5 bases). From germline, CDR1 is SQVTM and CDR2 ANQGSEA. This CDR3 has 13 amino acids. Trimming took 8 bases from V and 1 from J, leaving 13 bases between them.

This clone has only one observation. The rearrangement links TRBV5-1 to TRBJ2-7; 9 bases agree with TRBD2. The V gene's germline CDR1 is SGHRS and CDR2 YFSETQ. V lost 4 bases and J lost 4; bases outside the gene matches: 18. CDR3 size: 18 residues. The CDR3 nucleotides read TGCGCCAGCAGCCCGGGACCTTTAGGTAGCGGGAGCCAGTACGAGCAGTACTTC. Its translation is CASSPGPLGSGSQYEQYF.

This clone was detected only once. The chain couples TRBV4-2 to TRBJ2-2; TRBD1 agrees at 9 bases. Germline-derived CDR1 and CDR2 are LGHNA and YNFKEQ. CDR3 length equals 17 residues. The junction had 11 bases not matched to a gene; V was cut back by 3 bases and J by 6 bases. This chain's CDR3 is CASSQESIGQGSGELFF. CDR3 DNA sequence: TGTGCCAGCAGCCAGGAAAGTATAGGACAGGGGTCCGGGGAGCTGTTTTTT.

The gene calls are TRBV19 and TRBJ2-2, with D unresolved. Germline V gene data show CDR1 as LNHDA and CDR2 as SQIVND (reference sequence). This CDR3 has 16 amino acids. V lost 5 bases, J lost 2 bases, and 15 bases lay in between. CDR3 loop: CASSFQASTNTGELFF. CDR3 nucleotide sequence: TGTGCCAGTAGTTTTCAGGCCTCAACCAACACCGGGGAGCTGTTTTTT.

The chain joins TRBV10-3 to TRBJ2-1; 13 bases agree with TRBD2. CDR1 is ENHRY and CDR2 is SYGVKD in the germline V gene. V dropped 4 bases and J dropped 7; count of bases not matched to a gene: 7. CDR3 length: 16 residues. CDR3 residues: CAISARTSGSTNEQFF. The CDR3 DNA reads TGTGCCATCAGTGCCCGGACTAGCGGGAGCACTAATGAGCAGTTCTTC.

V and J are TRBV29-1 and TRBJ2-7; 8 bases are a match to TRBD2. The junction had 6 bases not matched to a gene; V was cut back by 4 bases and J by 4 bases. Germline V gene data show CDR1 as SQVTM and CDR2 as ANQGSEA. There are 13 residues in the CDR3. The CDR3, as DNA: TGCAGCGTTGTCGGGAGGGGGGGGTACGAGCAGTACTTC. This codes for CSVVGRGGYEQYF.

CDR3 DNA sequence: TGCGCCAGCAGCTTGGCAACAGGGTACCACTATGGCTACACCTTC. Protein product: CASSLATGYHYGYTF. V gene TRBV5-1 combines with J gene TRBJ1-2; the D gene is possibly TRBD1 (6 bases). Germline V gene sequence: CDR1 SGHRS, CDR2 YFSETQ. This CDR3 is built from 15 residues. The germline V and J ends were trimmed by 0 bases and 3 bases, with 12 bases remaining between them.